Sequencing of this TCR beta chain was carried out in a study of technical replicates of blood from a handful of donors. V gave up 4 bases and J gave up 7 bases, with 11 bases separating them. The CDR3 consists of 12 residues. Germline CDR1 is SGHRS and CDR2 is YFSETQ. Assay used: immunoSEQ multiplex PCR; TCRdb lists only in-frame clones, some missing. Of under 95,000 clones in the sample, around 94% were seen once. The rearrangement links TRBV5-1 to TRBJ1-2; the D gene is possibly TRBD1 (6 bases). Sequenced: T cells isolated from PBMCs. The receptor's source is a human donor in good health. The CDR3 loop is CASSTGLRGYTF. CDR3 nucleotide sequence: TGCGCCAGCAGCACAGGGTTACGTGGCTACACCTTC.